Listed below are T cell receptor beta chains from one sample, sequenced in a study of early T cells in non-severe SARS-CoV-2 infection. TCRdb re-called the 5' RACE reads through MiXCR, storing one row per CDR3 protein. The data hold 40,000 to 45,000 distinct CDR3 sequences, with 12% observed a single time. The sequenced sample was whole blood. The receptors were sampled from an adult who was a healthcare worker with PCR-confirmed SARS-CoV-2 infection or an uninfected control (not recorded which). Each CDR3 is given with its conserved first and last residue. The order of the fields is J gene, clone size, V gene, D gene, CDR3 DNA, CDR3 protein. A D gene is named only where the DNA matches it firmly. Not all rows give a size; the values are once, few, many and, for expanded clones, a class.

TRBJ2-7 | many | TRBV20-1 | TRBD2 | TGCAGTGCTCATAGCGGGAGGGGAACCTACGAGCAGTACTTC | CSAHSGRGTYEQYF
TRBJ2-3 | few | TRBV30 | NA | TGTGCCTGCCAAGGCAGCCGGAGCACAGATACGCAGTATTTT | CACQGSRSTDTQYF
TRBJ1-1 | NA | TRBV3-1 | NA | TGTGCCAGCAGCCCGAAAAGCCCTGAAGCTTTCTTT | CASSPKSPEAFF
TRBJ1-5 | many | TRBV6-1 | NA | TGTGCCGCGGCCATAGGCAATCAGCCCCAGCATTTT | CAAAIGNQPQHF
TRBJ2-7 | NA | TRBV29-1 | NA | TGCAGCGTTGAAGATCGGCAGTCCTACGAGCAGTACTTC | CSVEDRQSYEQYF
TRBJ2-7 | NA | TRBV3-1 | NA | TGTGCCAGCAGCCAAGATCAACCCCCCTACGAGCAGTACTTC | CASSQDQPPYEQYF
TRBJ2-3 | NA | TRBV6-5 | NA | TGTGCCAGCAGTCCTACCCCTCGGGGTACTAGCACAGATACGCAGTATTTT | CASSPTPRGTSTDTQYF
TRBJ2-3 | NA | TRBV20-1 | TRBD1 | TGCAGTGCTAGAGTGGACAGGGCGACAGATACGCAGTATTTT | CSARVDRATDTQYF
TRBJ2-7 | many | TRBV4-3 | TRBD2 | TGCGCCAGCAGCCAAGTCGCTGGACTAGCGGGGGGGAGCTCCTACGAGCAGTACTTC | CASSQVAGLAGGSSYEQYF
TRBJ2-5 | many | TRBV7-9 | NA | TGTGCCAGCAGCTTCAAAGGCAGGCCGGAGACCCAGTACTTC | CASSFKGRPETQYF
TRBJ1-1 | many | TRBV6-2/TRBV6-3 | NA | TGTGCCAGCAGTATTTATCAGACTGAAGCTTTCTTT | CASSIYQTEAFF
TRBJ2-2 | few | TRBV5-1 | TRBD1 | TGCGCCAGCAGCTATCTAACAGGGGAACGAACCGGGGAGCTGTTTTTT | CASSYLTGERTGELFF
TRBJ2-5 | NA | TRBV7-2 | TRBD1 | TGTGCCAGCAGCCGCACAGGGGGAGAGACCCAGTACTTC | CASSRTGGETQYF
TRBJ1-1 | many | TRBV12-2 | NA | TGTGCAAGTCGCTTAGCGTTGCCTGAAGCTTTCTTT | CASRLALPEAFF
TRBJ2-1 | NA | TRBV11-2 | TRBD1 | TGTGCCAGCAGCTTAGGACAGGGCTTGAGGAATGAGCAGTTCTTC | CASSLGQGLRNEQFF
TRBJ2-7 | many | TRBV27 | NA | TGTGCCAGCAGTTCCCTCAGGGGGGGCCCCTACGAGCAGTACTTC | CASSSLRGGPYEQYF
TRBJ2-7 | NA | TRBV6-1 | NA | TGTGCCAGCAGTGAGACAGGTACCCTTTCTCGGGAGCAGTACTTC | CASSETGTLSREQYF
TRBJ1-1 | NA | TRBV25-1 | NA | TGTGCCAGCAGTGTGTACACTGAAGCTTTCTTT | CASSVYTEAFF
TRBJ2-1 | NA | TRBV20-1 | NA | TGCAGTGCTAGAGATTTAAGGGGGGGGAAGCAGTTCTTC | CSARDLRGGKQFF
TRBJ1-1 | few | TRBV20-1 | NA | TGCAGTGCTAGGTCAACGAACACTGAAGCTTTCTTT | CSARSTNTEAFF
TRBJ2-7 | NA | TRBV4-2 | NA | TGTGCCAGCAGCCAAGGGGTAGGGGAGCAGTATTTC | CASSQGVGEQYF
TRBJ2-5 | NA | TRBV4-1 | TRBD2 | TGCGCCAGCAGCCAAGTGGCGGGGGGGATTGAGACCCAGTACTTC | CASSQVAGGIETQYF
TRBJ1-6 | many | TRBV7-2 | TRBD1 | TGTGCCAGCAGCCCACAGGGGGGTTACTATAATTCACCCCTCCACTTT | CASSPQGGYYNSPLHF
TRBJ1-1 | NA | TRBV29-1 | NA | TGCAGCGTTGAACCTCAGGGGAGAGGGGAAGCTTTCTTT | CSVEPQGRGEAFF
TRBJ2-7 | NA | TRBV2 | TRBD1 | TGTGCCAGCATTGGGACAGGGAGCGAGCAGTACTTC | CASIGTGSEQYF
TRBJ1-3 | many | TRBV4-1 | NA | TGCGCCAGCAGCCAAGCACAGGGCTCTGGAAACACCATATATTTT | CASSQAQGSGNTIYF
TRBJ1-1 | many | TRBV18 | NA | TGTGCCAGCTCACCACGCCTCAGGGGCATGAACACTGAAGCTTTCTTT | CASSPRLRGMNTEAFF
TRBJ2-1 | few | TRBV14 | TRBD2 | TGTGCCAGCAGCCAACGTCCTAACCGGGCTAGCGGGACCCGGGGCTCCTACAATGAGCAGTTCTTC | CASSQRPNRASGTRGSYNEQFF
TRBJ1-5 | few | TRBV5-6 | NA | TGTGCCAGCAGCTTAGTAGGACACGATAATCAGCCCCAGCATTTT | CASSLVGHDNQPQHF
TRBJ2-1 | many | TRBV5-1 | TRBD2 | TGCGCCAGCATGGAAGGGAGCGGGGGGGCAGCGAACAATGAGCAGTTCTTC | CASMEGSGGAANNEQFF
TRBJ1-1 | NA | TRBV28 | NA | TGTGCCAGCAGTCCCCCGGGGTCGAACACTGAAGCTTTCTTT | CASSPPGSNTEAFF
TRBJ2-3 | many | TRBV5-6 | TRBD1 | TGTGCCAGCACCCACAGGGGCGCACTGAATACGCAGTATTTT | CASTHRGALNTQYF
TRBJ2-2 | NA | TRBV7-2 | TRBD1 | TGTGCCAGCAGCCCACGGACAGGGCCAAGGGGGGAGCTGTTTTTT | CASSPRTGPRGELFF
TRBJ2-7 | NA | TRBV19 | NA | TGTGCCAGTAGTACCGGACATTCCAAGGGGGAGCAGTACTTC | CASSTGHSKGEQYF
TRBJ2-7 | many | TRBV7-2 | TRBD2 | TGTGCCAGCAGCTTTGCTAGCGGGAAATACGAGCAGTACTTC | CASSFASGKYEQYF
TRBJ2-4 | NA | TRBV11-2 | NA | TGTGCCAGCAGCCCCCCAATAGGGGGGGACATTCAGTACTTC | CASSPPIGGDIQYF
TRBJ2-7 | NA | TRBV28 | NA | TGTGCCAGCAGTGATACGGCAGGACACTACGAGCAGTACTTC | CASSDTAGHYEQYF
TRBJ1-1 | many | TRBV6-4 | NA | TGTGCCAGCAGCCAGACAGCTATGGGGACTGAAGCTTTCTTT | CASSQTAMGTEAFF
TRBJ2-4 | few | TRBV5-1 | NA | TGCGCCAGCAGCTTACAGGTGGGGGCCAAAAACATTCAGTACTTC | CASSLQVGAKNIQYF
TRBJ1-3 | NA | TRBV7-2 | TRBD1 | TGTGCCAGCAGCTTAGGCCCCGACAGGGTGGCTGGAAACACCATATATTTT | CASSLGPDRVAGNTIYF
TRBJ1-3 | few | TRBV2 | NA | TGTGCCAGCAGTGACAGACCCAACACCATATATTTT | CASSDRPNTIYF
TRBJ2-7 | many | TRBV7-6 | TRBD2 | TGTGCCAGCAGCATTGGGACTAGCGGAGCTTACGAGCAGTACTTC | CASSIGTSGAYEQYF
TRBJ2-7 | NA | TRBV7-2 | TRBD1 | TGTGCCAGCAGCCGGGACAGGGACATGCACGAGCAGTACTTC | CASSRDRDMHEQYF
TRBJ2-1 | many | TRBV6-2/TRBV6-3 | NA | TGTGCCAGCAGCCAAACTAGGTACAATGAGCAGTTCTTC | CASSQTRYNEQFF
TRBJ1-2 | NA | TRBV7-7 | TRBD1 | TGTGCTAGCAGCCCCCCGACAGGGCAGTGGAAGCCCAGCCGAGGCTACACCTTC | CASSPPTGQWKPSRGYTF
TRBJ2-6 | NA | TRBV24-1 | NA | TGTGCCACCAGTGAATCCGACAGGTCTGGGGCCAACGTCCTGACTTTC | CATSESDRSGANVLTF
TRBJ2-7 | many | TRBV7-9 | NA | TGTGCCAGCAGCTCAGGCGGGGACGAGCAGTACTTC | CASSSGGDEQYF
TRBJ2-4 | many | TRBV4-3 | TRBD2 | TGCGCCAGCAGCCAAGAGGGGCCACGGCGGGGGTCCCAAAACATTCAGTACTTC | CASSQEGPRRGSQNIQYF
TRBJ2-3 | medium-sized | TRBV4-1 | NA | TGCGCCAGCAGCCAAGATGTCGGGCTAGTTCGAGGGTATTTT | CASSQDVGLVRGYF
TRBJ2-7 | NA | TRBV6-1 | TRBD1 | TGTGCCAGCAGTGAAGCGCTTCAGGGGGCCGGTCAGTACTTC | CASSEALQGAGQYF
TRBJ2-5 | many | TRBV5-4 | NA | TGTGCCAGCAGTTTACCGCAAGAGACCCAGTACTTC | CASSLPQETQYF
TRBJ1-5 | many | TRBV6-2/TRBV6-3 | NA | TGTGCCAGCAGCCTGGTGAGAAGCCCCGGGAGCAATCAGCCCCAGCATTTT | CASSLVRSPGSNQPQHF
TRBJ2-3 | NA | TRBV18 | NA | TGTGCCAGCTCGCGGGACATCCCAGATACGCAGTATTTT | CASSRDIPDTQYF
TRBJ2-7 | NA | TRBV20-1 | NA | TGCAGTGCTAGAGACATACAGCACGAGCAGTACTTC | CSARDIQHEQYF
TRBJ1-4 | many | TRBV15 | TRBD1 | TGTGCCACCAGCGCTACGGGACAGACTAATGAAAAACTGTTTTTT | CATSATGQTNEKLFF
TRBJ2-3 | NA | TRBV5-1 | NA | TGCGCCAGCCGCCTTCAGGGCAACACAGATACGCAGTATTTT | CASRLQGNTDTQYF